The sequence of this T cell receptor (beta chain) was determined in a study of beta chain features in type 1 diabetes. Of note for this clone: What it binds is unknown.

Study findings and constraints: Individuals with type 1 diabetes displayed fewer insertions and more deletions at VDJ junctions. When Type 1 diabetes patients were examined, their TCRB CDR3s proved moderately but significantly shorter in all four CD4+ subsets.

Sorting based on CD45RO/CCR7/CD25/CD127/CD95/CD27 separated CD4+ naive, central memory, regulatory and stem cell-like memory cells. In all sorted populations, purity surpassed 98%. The CDR3 extends over 14 amino acids. Looked up from germline, CDR1 is LNHDA and CDR2 is SQIVND (reference sequence). After removal of 5 bases from V and 4 bases from J, the junction contained 6 bases not matched to a gene. Investigators reverse transcribed all isolated RNA, so they sequenced expressed TCRB transcripts. Profiling relied on immunoSEQ multiplex PCR, and the TCRdb table lists in-frame clones only, not all of them. The data show about 710,000 clones, with over 13% seen just once and approximately 0.039% held by the top ten.

The clonotype originates from a man younger than 30 with type 1 diabetes. Specimen: naive CD4+ T cells from blood. V is TRBV19 and J is TRBJ1-2, with 8 nucleotides matching TRBD1. CDR3 bases: TGTGCCAGTAGTCCGACAGGGGATTTCTATGGCTACACCTTC. Its protein is CASSPTGDFYGYTF.